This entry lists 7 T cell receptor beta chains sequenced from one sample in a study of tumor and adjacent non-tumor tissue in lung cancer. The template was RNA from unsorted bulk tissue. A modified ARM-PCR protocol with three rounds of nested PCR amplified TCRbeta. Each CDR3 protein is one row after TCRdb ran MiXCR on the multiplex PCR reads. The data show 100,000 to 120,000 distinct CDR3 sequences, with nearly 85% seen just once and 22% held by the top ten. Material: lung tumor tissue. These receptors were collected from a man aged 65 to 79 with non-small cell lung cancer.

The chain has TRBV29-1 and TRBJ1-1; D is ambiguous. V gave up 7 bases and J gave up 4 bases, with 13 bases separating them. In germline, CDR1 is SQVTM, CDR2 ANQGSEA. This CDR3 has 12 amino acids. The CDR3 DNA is TGCAGCGATGATGCCCATGCCACTGAAGCTTTCTTT. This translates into CSDDAHATEAFF.

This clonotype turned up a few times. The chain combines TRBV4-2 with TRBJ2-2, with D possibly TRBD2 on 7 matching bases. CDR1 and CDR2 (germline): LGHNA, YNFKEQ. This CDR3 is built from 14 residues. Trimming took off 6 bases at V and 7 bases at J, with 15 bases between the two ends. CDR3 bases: TGTGCCAGCAGTGGGGGGGCTTCCGGCGGGGAGCTGTTTTTT. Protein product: CASSGGASGGELFF.

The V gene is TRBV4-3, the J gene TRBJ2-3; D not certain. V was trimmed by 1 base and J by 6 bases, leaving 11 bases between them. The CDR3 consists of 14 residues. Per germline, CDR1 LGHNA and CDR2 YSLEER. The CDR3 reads CASSQVSPWDTQYF. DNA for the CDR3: TGCGCCAGCAGCCAAGTTAGTCCTTGGGATACGCAGTATTTT.

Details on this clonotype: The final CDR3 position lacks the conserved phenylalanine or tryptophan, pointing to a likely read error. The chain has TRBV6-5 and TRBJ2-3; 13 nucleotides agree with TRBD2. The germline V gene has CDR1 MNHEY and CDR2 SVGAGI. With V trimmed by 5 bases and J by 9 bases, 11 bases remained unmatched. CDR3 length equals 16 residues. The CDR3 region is CASSDPGLAGRDTQYL. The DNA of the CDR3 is TGTGCCAGCAGTGACCCGGGACTAGCGGGACGAGACACGCAGTATCTT.

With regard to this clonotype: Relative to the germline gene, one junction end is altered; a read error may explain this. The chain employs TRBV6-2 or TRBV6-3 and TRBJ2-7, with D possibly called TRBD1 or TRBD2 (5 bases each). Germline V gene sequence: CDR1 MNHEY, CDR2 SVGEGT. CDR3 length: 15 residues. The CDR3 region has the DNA TGTACCAGCAGTTACATGGGACGGTACCCCTACGAGCAGTACTTC. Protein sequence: CTSSYMGRYPYEQYF.

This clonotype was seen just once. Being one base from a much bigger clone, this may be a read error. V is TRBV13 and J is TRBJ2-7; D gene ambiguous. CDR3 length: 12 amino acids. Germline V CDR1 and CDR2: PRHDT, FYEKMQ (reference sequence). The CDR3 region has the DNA TGTGCCAGCAGATTAGTCCTCCACGAGCAGTACTTC. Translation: CASRLVLHEQYF.

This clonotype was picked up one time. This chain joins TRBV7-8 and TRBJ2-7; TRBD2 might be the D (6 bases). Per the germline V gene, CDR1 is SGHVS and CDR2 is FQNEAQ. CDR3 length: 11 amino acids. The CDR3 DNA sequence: TGTACTAGCAGCTCAGGGTACGAGCAGTACTTC. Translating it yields CTSSSGYEQYF.